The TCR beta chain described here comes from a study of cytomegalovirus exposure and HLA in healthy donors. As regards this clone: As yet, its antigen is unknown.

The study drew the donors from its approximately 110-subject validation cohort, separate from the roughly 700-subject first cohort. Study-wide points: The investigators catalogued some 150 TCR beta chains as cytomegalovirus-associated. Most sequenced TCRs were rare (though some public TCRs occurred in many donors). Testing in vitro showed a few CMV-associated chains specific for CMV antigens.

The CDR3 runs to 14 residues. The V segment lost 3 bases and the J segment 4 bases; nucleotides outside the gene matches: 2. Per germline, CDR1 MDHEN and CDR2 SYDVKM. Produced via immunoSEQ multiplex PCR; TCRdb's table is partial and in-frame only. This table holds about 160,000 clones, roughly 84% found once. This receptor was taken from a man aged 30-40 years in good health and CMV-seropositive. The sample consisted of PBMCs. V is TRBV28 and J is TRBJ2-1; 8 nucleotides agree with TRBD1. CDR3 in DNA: TGTGCCAGCAGTTTGCAGGGGGCATACAATGAGCAGTTCTTC. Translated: CASSLQGAYNEQFF.